This T cell receptor beta chain derives from a study of blood T cells in healthy people across ages. Study overall: Template switching retrieved approximately one barcoded beta molecule for each two T cells. Study-level findings and limits: The authors considered diversity estimates from one million T cells to be underestimates.

Healthy individuals of Caucasian origin from Russia, aged about 6 to 100, served as donors. It was with a sample-barcoded 5' primer and a J-beta primer mix that a second PCR of roughly 7 to 12 cycles was run. Every individual sample yielded 2.5 million or more paired-end reads (each containing CDR3). MiXCR was run by TCRdb on the 5' RACE reads, yielding one entry per CDR3 protein. Of over 1,200,000 distinct CDR3 sequences in the sample, approximately 63% were seen once. The CDR3 has 13 amino acids. Trimming pared 3 bases from V and 2 bases from J, leaving 6 bases between. Germline V gene sequence: CDR1 LNHNV, CDR2 YYDKDF (reference sequence). A word on this clonotype: Antigen specificity is unknown.

The clonotype originates from a man in his late teens or twenties in good health. The chain links TRBV15 to TRBJ2-3; D remains ambiguous. Sequenced: blood. The chain's CDR3 is CATSSRVTDTQYF. As DNA, the CDR3 is TGTGCCACCAGCAGCAGAGTCACAGATACGCAGTATTTT.